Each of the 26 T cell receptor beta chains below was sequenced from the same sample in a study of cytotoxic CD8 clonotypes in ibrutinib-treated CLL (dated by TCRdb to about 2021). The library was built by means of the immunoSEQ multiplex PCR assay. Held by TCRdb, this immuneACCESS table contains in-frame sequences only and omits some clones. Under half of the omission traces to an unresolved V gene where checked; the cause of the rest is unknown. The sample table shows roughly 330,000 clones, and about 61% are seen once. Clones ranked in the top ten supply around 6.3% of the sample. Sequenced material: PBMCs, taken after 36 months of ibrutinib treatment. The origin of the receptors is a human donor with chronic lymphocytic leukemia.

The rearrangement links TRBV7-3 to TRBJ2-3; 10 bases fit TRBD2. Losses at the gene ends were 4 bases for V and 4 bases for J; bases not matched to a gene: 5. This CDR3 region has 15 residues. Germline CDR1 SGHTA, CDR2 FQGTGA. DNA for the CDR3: TGTGCCAGCAGCTGGTCGACTAGCGGGTCAGATACGCAGTATTTT. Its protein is CASSWSTSGSDTQYF.

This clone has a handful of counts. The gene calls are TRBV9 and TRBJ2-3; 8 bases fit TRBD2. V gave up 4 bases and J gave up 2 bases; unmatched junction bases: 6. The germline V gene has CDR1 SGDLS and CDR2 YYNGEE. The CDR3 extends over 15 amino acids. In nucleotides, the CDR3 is TGTGCCAGCAGCCCCCGGGGGGGCCCCACAGATACGCAGTATTTT. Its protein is CASSPRGGPTDTQYF. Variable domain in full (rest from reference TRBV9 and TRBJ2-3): DSGVTQTPKHLITATGQRVTLRCSPRSGDLSVYWYQQSLDQGLQFLIQYYNGEERAKGNILERFSAQQFPDLHSELNLSSLELGDSALYFCASSPRGGPTDTQYFGPGTRLTVL.

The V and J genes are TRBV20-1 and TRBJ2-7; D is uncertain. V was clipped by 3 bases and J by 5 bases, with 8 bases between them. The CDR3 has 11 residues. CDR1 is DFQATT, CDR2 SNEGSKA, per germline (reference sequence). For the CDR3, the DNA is TGCAGTGCTAGTTACGGCCACGAGCAGTACTTC. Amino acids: CSASYGHEQYF.

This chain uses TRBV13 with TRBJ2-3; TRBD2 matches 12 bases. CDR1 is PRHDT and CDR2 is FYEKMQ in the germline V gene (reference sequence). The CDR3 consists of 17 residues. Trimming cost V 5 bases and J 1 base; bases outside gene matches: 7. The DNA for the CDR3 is TGTGCCAGCAGCCGAAAAGGACTAGCGGGACGCACAGATACGCAGTATTTT. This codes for CASSRKGLAGRTDTQYF.

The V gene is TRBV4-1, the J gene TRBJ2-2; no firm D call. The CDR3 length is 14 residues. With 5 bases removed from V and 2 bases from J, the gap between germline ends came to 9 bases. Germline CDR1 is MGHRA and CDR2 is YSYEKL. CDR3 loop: CASSYSPNTGELFF. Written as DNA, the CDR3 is TGCGCCAGCAGCTATTCCCCAAACACCGGGGAGCTGTTTTTT.

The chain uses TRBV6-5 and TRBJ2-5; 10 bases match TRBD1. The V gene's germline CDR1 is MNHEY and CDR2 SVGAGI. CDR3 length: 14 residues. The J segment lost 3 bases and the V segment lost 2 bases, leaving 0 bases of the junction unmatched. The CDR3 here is CASSYGTGEETQYF. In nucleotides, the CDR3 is TGTGCCAGCAGTTACGGGACAGGGGAAGAGACCCAGTACTTC.

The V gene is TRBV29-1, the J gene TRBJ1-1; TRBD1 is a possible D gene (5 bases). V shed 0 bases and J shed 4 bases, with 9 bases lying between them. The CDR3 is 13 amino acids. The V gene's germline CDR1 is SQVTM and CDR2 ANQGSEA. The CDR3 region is CSVEEWGGTEAFF. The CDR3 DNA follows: TGCAGCGTTGAAGAATGGGGGGGCACTGAAGCTTTCTTT.

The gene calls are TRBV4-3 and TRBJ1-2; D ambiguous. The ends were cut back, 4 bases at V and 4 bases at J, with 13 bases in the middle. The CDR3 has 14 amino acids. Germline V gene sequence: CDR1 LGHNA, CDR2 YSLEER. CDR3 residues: CASSPAGSGYGYTF. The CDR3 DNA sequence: TGCGCCAGCAGCCCGGCTGGATCGGGCTATGGCTACACCTTC.

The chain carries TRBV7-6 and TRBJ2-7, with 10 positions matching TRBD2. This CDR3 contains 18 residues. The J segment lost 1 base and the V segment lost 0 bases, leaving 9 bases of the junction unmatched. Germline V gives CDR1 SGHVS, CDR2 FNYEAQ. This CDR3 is CASSLAVTRTSGSYEQYF. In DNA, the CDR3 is TGTGCCAGCAGCTTAGCAGTGACTAGGACTAGCGGATCCTACGAGCAGTACTTC.

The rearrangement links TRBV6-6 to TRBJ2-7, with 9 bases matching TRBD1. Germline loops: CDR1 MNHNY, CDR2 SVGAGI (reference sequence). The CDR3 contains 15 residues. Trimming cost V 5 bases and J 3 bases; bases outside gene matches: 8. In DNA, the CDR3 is TGTGCCAGCAGTAACCCCCGGGACAGGGTCTACGAGCAGTACTTC. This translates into CASSNPRDRVYEQYF.

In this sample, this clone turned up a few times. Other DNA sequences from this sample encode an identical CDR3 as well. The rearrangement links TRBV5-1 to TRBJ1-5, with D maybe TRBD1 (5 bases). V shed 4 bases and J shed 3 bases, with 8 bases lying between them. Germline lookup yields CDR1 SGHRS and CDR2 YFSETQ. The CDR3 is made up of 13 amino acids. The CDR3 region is CASSRDSNQPQHF. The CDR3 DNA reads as TGCGCCAGCAGCCGGGACTCCAATCAGCCCCAGCATTTT.

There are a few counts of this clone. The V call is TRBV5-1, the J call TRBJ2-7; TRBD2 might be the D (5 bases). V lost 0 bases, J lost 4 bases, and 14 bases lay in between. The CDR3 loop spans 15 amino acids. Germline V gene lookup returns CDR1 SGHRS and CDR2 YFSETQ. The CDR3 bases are TGCGCCAGCAGCTTGGGAGGGTTAAGTAGTTACGAGCAGTACTTC. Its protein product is CASSLGGLSSYEQYF. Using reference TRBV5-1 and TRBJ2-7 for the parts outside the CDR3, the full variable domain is KAGVTQTPRYLIKTRGQQVTLSCSPISGHRSVSWYQQTPGQGLQFLFEYFSETQRNKGNFPGRFSGRQFSNSRSEMNVSTLELGDSALYLCASSLGGLSSYEQYFGPGTRLTVT.

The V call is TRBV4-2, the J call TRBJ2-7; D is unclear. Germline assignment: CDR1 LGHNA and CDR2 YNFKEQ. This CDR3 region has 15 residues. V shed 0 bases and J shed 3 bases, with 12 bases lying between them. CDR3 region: CASSQDLLGYYEQYF. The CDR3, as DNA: TGTGCCAGCAGCCAAGATCTGCTCGGATACTACGAGCAGTACTTC.

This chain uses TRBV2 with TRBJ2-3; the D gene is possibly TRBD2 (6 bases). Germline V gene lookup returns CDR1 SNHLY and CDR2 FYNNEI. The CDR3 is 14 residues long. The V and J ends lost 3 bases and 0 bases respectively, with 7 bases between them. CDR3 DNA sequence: TGTGCCAGCAGTGACGGACTAAGCACAGATACGCAGTATTTT. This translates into CASSDGLSTDTQYF. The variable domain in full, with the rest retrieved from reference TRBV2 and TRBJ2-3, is EPEVTQTPSHQVTQMGQEVILRCVPISNHLYFYWYRQILGQKVEFLVSFYNNEISEKSEIFDDQFSVERPDGSNFTLKIRSTKLEDSAMYFCASSDGLSTDTQYFGPGTRLTVL.

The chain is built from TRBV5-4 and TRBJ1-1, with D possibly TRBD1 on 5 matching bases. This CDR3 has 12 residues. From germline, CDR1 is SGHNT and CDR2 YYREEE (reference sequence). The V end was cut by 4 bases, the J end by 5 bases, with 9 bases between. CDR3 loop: CASSGGATEAFF. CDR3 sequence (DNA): TGTGCCAGCAGCGGCGGGGCGACTGAAGCTTTCTTT.

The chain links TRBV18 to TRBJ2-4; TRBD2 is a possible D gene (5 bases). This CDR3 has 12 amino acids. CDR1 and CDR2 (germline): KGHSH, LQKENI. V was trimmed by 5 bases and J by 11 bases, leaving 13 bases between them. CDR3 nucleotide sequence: TGTGCCAGCTCATCCCCGGGGTATTTTCAGTACTTC. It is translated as CASSSPGYFQYF.

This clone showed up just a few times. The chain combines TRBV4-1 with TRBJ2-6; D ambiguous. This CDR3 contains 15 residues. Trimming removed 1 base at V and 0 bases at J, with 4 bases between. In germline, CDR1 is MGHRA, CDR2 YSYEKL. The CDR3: CASSQGSSGANVLTF. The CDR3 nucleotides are TGCGCCAGCAGCCAAGGCAGCTCTGGGGCCAACGTCCTGACTTTC.

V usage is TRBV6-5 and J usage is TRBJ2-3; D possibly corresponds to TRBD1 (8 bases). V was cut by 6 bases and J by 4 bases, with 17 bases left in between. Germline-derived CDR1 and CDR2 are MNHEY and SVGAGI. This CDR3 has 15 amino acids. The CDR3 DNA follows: TGTGCCAGCAGACCTACCACAGGGGGGGCAGATACGCAGTATTTT. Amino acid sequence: CASRPTTGGADTQYF.

This chain's CDR3 is CSVEDLVAGTGELFF. The CDR3 DNA sequence: TGCAGCGTTGAAGATCTTGTAGCGGGGACCGGGGAGCTGTTTTTT. The rearrangement uses TRBV29-1 and TRBJ2-2; 8 bases agree with TRBD2. The germline V gene has CDR1 SQVTM and CDR2 ANQGSEA. Trimming at V came to 0 bases and at J to 5 bases, leaving 5 bases not matched to a gene. The length of the CDR3 is 15 residues.

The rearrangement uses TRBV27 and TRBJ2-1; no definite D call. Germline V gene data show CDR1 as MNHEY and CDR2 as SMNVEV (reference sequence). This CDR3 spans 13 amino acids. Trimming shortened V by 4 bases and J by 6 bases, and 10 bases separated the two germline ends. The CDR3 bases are TGTGCCAGCAGTTCGATACAGCTCAATGAGCAGTTCTTC. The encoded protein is CASSSIQLNEQFF.

The CDR3 DNA sequence: TGCAGCGTTGAAGTGGGGGCCTCGGTCTATGGCTACACCTTC. Protein: CSVEVGASVYGYTF. The chain combines TRBV29-1 with TRBJ1-2; weak D call: TRBD1 (6 bases). The CDR3 contains 14 residues. With 1 base removed from V and 4 bases from J, the gap between germline ends came to 13 bases. From germline, CDR1 is SQVTM and CDR2 ANQGSEA.

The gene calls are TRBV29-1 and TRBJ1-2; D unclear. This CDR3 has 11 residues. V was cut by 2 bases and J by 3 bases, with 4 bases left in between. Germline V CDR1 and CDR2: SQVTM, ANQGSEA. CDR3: CSVELDYGYTF. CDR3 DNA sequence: TGCAGCGTTGAATTGGACTATGGCTACACCTTC.

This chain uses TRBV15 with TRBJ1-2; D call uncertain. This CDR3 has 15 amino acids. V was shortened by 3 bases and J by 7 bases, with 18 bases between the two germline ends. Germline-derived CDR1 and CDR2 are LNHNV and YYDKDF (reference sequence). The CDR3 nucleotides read TGTGCCACCAGCAGGGACTTTCTCAGCCCACTTGGCTACACCTTC. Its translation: CATSRDFLSPLGYTF.

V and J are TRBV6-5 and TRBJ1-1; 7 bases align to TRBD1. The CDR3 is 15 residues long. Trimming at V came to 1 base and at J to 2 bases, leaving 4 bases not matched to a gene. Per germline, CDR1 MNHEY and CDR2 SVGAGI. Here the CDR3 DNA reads TGTGCCAGCAGTTACTTTGGGACAGCTAACACTGAAGCTTTCTTT. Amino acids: CASSYFGTANTEAFF.

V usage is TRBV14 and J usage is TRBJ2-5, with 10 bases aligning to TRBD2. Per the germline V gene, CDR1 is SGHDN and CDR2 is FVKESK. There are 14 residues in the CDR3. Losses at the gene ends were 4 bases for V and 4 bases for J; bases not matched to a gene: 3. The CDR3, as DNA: TGTGCCAGCAGCCCGAGACTAGCGGGAGAGACCCAGTACTTC. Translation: CASSPRLAGETQYF.

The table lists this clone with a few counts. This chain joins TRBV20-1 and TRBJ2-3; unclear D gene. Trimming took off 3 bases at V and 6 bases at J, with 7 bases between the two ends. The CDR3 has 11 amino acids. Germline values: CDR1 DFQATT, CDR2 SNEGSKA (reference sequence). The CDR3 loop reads CSASGLDTQYF. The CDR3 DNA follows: TGCAGTGCTAGTGGTCTGGATACGCAGTATTTT.